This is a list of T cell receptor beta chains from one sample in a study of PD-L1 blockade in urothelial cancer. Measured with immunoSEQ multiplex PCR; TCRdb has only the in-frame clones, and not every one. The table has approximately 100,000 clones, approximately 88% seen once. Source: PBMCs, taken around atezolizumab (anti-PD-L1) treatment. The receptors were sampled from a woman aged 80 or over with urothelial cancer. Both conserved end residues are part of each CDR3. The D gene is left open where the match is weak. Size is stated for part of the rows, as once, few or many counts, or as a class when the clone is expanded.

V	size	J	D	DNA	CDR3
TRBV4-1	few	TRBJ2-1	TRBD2	TGCGCCAGCAGCCAAGATTCGGGCGGGAGCGACAATGAGCAGTTCTTC	CASSQDSGGSDNEQFF
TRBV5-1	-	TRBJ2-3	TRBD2	TGCGCCAGCAGCCCGAATAGCGGGAGGGCCGGGGCAGATACGCAGTATTTT	CASSPNSGRAGADTQYF
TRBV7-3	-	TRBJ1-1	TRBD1	TGTGCCAGCAGCCCACAGGGGGGTTTGAACACTGAAGCTTTCTTT	CASSPQGGLNTEAFF
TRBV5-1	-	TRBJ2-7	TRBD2	TGCGCCAGCAGCTTGGGGGGACTAGCGGGAGGGCAAGTCGAGCAGTACTTC	CASSLGGLAGGQVEQYF
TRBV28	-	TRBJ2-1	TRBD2	TGTGCCAGCAGTTTATTAGGTAGCGGGACGAATGAGCAGTTCTTC	CASSLLGSGTNEQFF
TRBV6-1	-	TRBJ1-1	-	TGTGCCAGCAGTGAAGGGAAGGGGTTCGGACACACTGAAGCTTTCTTT	CASSEGKGFGHTEAFF
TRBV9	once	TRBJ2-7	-	TGTGCCAGCAGCGTAGGATGGTCAGGGGGGTACGAGCAGTACTTC	CASSVGWSGGYEQYF
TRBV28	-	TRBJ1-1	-	TGTGCCAGCAGTTTTGGGGCCCAAGGAAGGAGCACTGAAGCTTTCTTT	CASSFGAQGRSTEAFF
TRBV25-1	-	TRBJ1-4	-	TGTGCCAGCAGTGAATCTTCGGTCCCCCAAAAACTGTTTTTT	CASSESSVPQKLFF
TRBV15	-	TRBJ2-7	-	TGTGCCACCAGCAGAGAGGCGGAGAAGCAGTACTTC	CATSREAEKQYF
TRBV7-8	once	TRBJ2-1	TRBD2	TGTGCCAGCAGCGAACTGGGGACTAGCGGGAGCAATGAGCAGTTCTTC	CASSELGTSGSNEQFF
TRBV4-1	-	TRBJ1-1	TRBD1	TGCGCCAGCAGCCGGGACAGGGACAACACTGAAGCTTTCTTT	CASSRDRDNTEAFF
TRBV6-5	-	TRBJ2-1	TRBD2	TGTGCCACCTGGGGACTAGCGGGAGACTACAATGAGCAGTTCTTC	CATWGLAGDYNEQFF
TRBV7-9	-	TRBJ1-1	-	TGTGCCAGCAGCTTAGGGGCGGGGGTTCGTCCGACTGAAGCTTTCTTT	CASSLGAGVRPTEAFF
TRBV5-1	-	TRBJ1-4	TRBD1	TGCGCCAGCAGCTTGGAGGGGGCGACTAATGAAAAACTGTTTTTT	CASSLEGATNEKLFF
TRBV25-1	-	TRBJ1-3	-	TGTGCCAGCAGTGAGGTCGGACGCGGGAACACCATATATTTT	CASSEVGRGNTIYF
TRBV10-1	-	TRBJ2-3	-	TGCGCCAGCAGTGAGTATGGCCCAGATACGCAGTATTTT	CASSEYGPDTQYF
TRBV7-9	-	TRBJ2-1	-	TGTGCCAGCAGCCCCCTGGAGGGCCGGGATAATCCCAATGAGCAGTTCTTC	CASSPLEGRDNPNEQFF
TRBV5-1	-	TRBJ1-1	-	TGCGCCAGCAGCTTGGACAGGAACACTGAAGCTTTCTTT	CASSLDRNTEAFF
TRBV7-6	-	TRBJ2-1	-	TGTGCCAGCGCAACCGACATATTTACGGAGCAGTTCTTC	CASATDIFTEQFF
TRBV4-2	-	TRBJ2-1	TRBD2	TGTGCCAGCAGCCAAGATGGATTCAGCGCTGCGGGAGGTTTCCACAATGAGCAGTTCTTC	CASSQDGFSAAGGFHNEQFF
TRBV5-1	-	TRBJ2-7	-	TGCGCCAGCAGCTTAGGGGGAGACGGGTACGAGCAGTACTTC	CASSLGGDGYEQYF
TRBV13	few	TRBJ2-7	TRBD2	TGTGCCAGCAGCAGACGGACTAGCGAGGACGAGCAGTACTTC	CASSRRTSEDEQYF
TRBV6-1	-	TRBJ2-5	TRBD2	TGTGCCAGCAGTGAATACGGGGGGGGCAGACTAGGGGCCCAGTACTTC	CASSEYGGGRLGAQYF
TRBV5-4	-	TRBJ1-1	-	TGTGCCAGCAGCTTGTACAAGAACACTGAAGCTTTCTTT	CASSLYKNTEAFF
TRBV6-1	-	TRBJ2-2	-	TGTGCCAGCAGTGCCAGCAGGGGCTCCGGGGAGCTGTTTTTT	CASSASRGSGELFF
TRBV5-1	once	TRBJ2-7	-	TGCGCCAGCAGCTTGGTTCAGGGAACCTACGAGCAGTACTTC	CASSLVQGTYEQYF
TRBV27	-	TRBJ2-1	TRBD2	TGTGCCAGCAGTAGACTAGCGGGACTAGGTAATGAGCAGTTCTTC	CASSRLAGLGNEQFF
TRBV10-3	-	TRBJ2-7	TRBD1	TGTGCCATCAGTGACGACAGGGGCAACGAGCAGTACTTC	CAISDDRGNEQYF
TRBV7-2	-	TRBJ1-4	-	TGTGCCAGCAGCTTACAGGGTCCCCAGGGAAAACTGTTTTTT	CASSLQGPQGKLFF
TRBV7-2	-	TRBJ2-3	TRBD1	TGTGCCAGCAGCCTACAGGGGATCACAGATACGCAGTATTTT	CASSLQGITDTQYF
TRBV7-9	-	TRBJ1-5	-	TGTGCCAGCAGTCAGAGCCGGGACACCAAGCATTTT	CASSQSRDTKHF
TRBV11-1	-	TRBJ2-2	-	TGTGCCAGCAGCGTCCCAGGGGCCGGGGAGCTGTTTTTT	CASSVPGAGELFF
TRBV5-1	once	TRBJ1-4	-	TGCGCCAGCAGCCCCGGGGGTATTAATGAAAAACTGTTTTTT	CASSPGGINEKLFF
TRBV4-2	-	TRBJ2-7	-	TGTGCCAGCAGCCAAGCTAGTCTTACATCCTACGAGCAGTACTTC	CASSQASLTSYEQYF
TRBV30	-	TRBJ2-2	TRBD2	TGTGCCTGGAGTGCCCATTGGACTAGCGGGAGGGGAGACACCGGGGAGCTGTTTTTT	CAWSAHWTSGRGDTGELFF
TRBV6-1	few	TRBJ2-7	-	TGTGCCAGCAGAAGGCGGGGCTTCGCCTACGAGCAGTACTTC	CASRRRGFAYEQYF
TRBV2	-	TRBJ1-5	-	TGTGCCAGCAAATACGGGCGGGATCAGCCCCAGCATTTT	CASKYGRDQPQHF
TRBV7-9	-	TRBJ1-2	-	TGTGCCAGCAGCCCCGGGGTCGGGGGCTACACCTTC	CASSPGVGGYTF
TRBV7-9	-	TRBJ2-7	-	TGTGCCAGCAGCTTATCAGGGAAACCCTACGAGCAGTACTTC	CASSLSGKPYEQYF
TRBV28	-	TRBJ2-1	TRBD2	TGTGCCAGCAGATTGGCGACTAGCCAGGCGCATAATGAGCAGTTCTTC	CASRLATSQAHNEQFF
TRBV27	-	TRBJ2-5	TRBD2	TGTGCCAGCAGTTCTGGACTAGTGAAGAACCAAGAGACCCAGTACTTC	CASSSGLVKNQETQYF
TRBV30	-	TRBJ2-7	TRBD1	TGTGCCTGGGGCTACGACAGGGACTACGAGCAGTACTTC	CAWGYDRDYEQYF
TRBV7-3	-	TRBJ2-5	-	TGTGCCAGCAGCTCCGACACAGCCGGAGAGACCCAGTACTTC	CASSSDTAGETQYF
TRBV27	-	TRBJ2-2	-	TGTGCCAGCAGTTTCTTAGGGGGTGCCGGGGAGCTGTTTTTT	CASSFLGGAGELFF
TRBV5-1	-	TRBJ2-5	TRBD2	TGCGCCAGCAGCTCGGGACTAGCGGGGTCAGAGACCCAGTACTTC	CASSSGLAGSETQYF
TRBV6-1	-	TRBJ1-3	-	TGTGCCAGCAAACGAGTCTCTGGAAACACCATATATTTT	CASKRVSGNTIYF